The rows below give T cell receptor beta chains drawn from one sample of a study of blood T cell repertoires in COVID-19. Only in-frame clones appear in the TCRdb table, and some are missing; sequencing was by immunoSEQ multiplex PCR. Among 80,000 to 100,000 clones listed, more than 65% were seen once. Sequencing was carried out using peripheral blood. All receptors come from a man aged 60-69 years with acute or convalescent COVID-19. Both conserved end residues are part of each CDR3. D genes are given only for firm matches. Clone size is not always given. Where it is, it says once, few, many or a class for expanded clones.

>TRBD2|TRBJ2-5|NA|TRBV18
TGTGCCAGCTCGTTAACTAGCGGGCTTCAAGAGACCCAGTACTTC
CASSLTSGLQETQYF
>TRBD2|TRBJ2-5|NA|TRBV4-3
TGCGCCAGCAGCCAAGATATCCTAGCGGGAGGGCCGGGGGAGACCCAGTACTTC
CASSQDILAGGPGETQYF
>TRBD2|TRBJ2-3|NA|TRBV10-3
TGTGCCATCAGACCTAGCGGGAGGGGGTTCTGGACAGATACGCAGTATTTT
CAIRPSGRGFWTDTQYF
>NA|TRBJ1-6|NA|TRBV21-1
TGTGCCAGCACCTTAGATAGACAGGGTCGGGACAGCCCCCTCCACTTT
CASTLDRQGRDSPLHF
>TRBD1|TRBJ1-5|NA|TRBV30
TGTGCCTGGAGTCCGACAGGGATTCAGCCCCAGCATTTT
CAWSPTGIQPQHF
>NA|TRBJ1-1|few|TRBV3-1/TRBV3-2
TGTGCCAGCAGCCAAACAAACACGAACACTGAAGCTTTCTTT
CASSQTNTNTEAFF
>NA|TRBJ2-1|NA|TRBV20-1
TGCAGTGCTAGTCGCGGGGTGGCTTACAATGAGCAGTTCTTC
CSASRGVAYNEQFF
>TRBD2|TRBJ2-1|NA|TRBV28
TGTGCCAGCAGTTTAAAGTATGGACTAGCGGGAGCAGTTAATGAGCAGTTCTTC
CASSLKYGLAGAVNEQFF
>NA|TRBJ2-7|NA|TRBV7-9
TGTGCCAGCAGCTCGACTGGGGGGTGGGCTTACGAGCAGTACTTC
CASSSTGGWAYEQYF
>TRBD1|TRBJ2-7|NA|TRBV5-1
TGCGCCAGCAGCTTCCAGACAGGGACCTACGAGCAGTACTTC
CASSFQTGTYEQYF
>TRBD2|TRBJ2-7|NA|TRBV7-8
TGTGCCAGCAGCTTCCCGGGACTAGCGGGACTAAGGTCCTACGAGCAGTACTTC
CASSFPGLAGLRSYEQYF
>TRBD1|TRBJ2-7|NA|TRBV7-9
TGTGCCAGCAGCCCCCGACAGGGGTGGGCCTACGAGCAGTACTTC
CASSPRQGWAYEQYF
>NA|TRBJ1-2|NA|TRBV6-6
TGTGCCAGCAGTTATCGTCCCAGCCAGGACTATGGCTACACCTTC
CASSYRPSQDYGYTF
>TRBD1|TRBJ1-1|NA|TRBV6-5
TGTGCCAGCAGCCGCAAGACAGGGGACACTGAAGCTTTCTTT
CASSRKTGDTEAFF
>NA|TRBJ2-5|NA|TRBV25-1
TGTGCCAGCAGTGAATTGGGGGCTGGTGGGGAGACCCAGTACTTC
CASSELGAGGETQYF
>NA|TRBJ2-1|NA|TRBV6-5
TGTGCCAGCAGGAGGGGAGGCTACAATGAGCAGTTCTTC
CASRRGGYNEQFF
>TRBD1|TRBJ1-2|few|TRBV30
TGTGCCTGGAGCAACACAGGGGAAGGCTACACCTTC
CAWSNTGEGYTF
>NA|TRBJ1-2|NA|TRBV6-5
TGTGCCAGCAGGACAGGAGAATATGGCTACACCTTC
CASRTGEYGYTF
>NA|TRBJ1-2|NA|TRBV18
TGTGCCAGCTCACCGGGGCAGGGGTATGGCTATGGCTACACCTTC
CASSPGQGYGYGYTF
>TRBD2|TRBJ2-1|once|TRBV3-1/TRBV3-2
TGTGCCAGCAGACCCAGCGGGGCCTACAATGAGCAGTTCTTC
CASRPSGAYNEQFF
>TRBD2|TRBJ2-3|once|TRBV19
TGTGCCAGTAGGGGACTGGGACTAGCGGGAGCAGATACGCAGTATTTT
CASRGLGLAGADTQYF
>TRBD1|TRBJ1-1|NA|TRBV3-1/TRBV3-2
TGTGCCAGCAGCCAAGTAAAGGGACAGGGGAACACTGAAGCTTTCTTT
CASSQVKGQGNTEAFF